Listed here is a single T cell receptor (beta chain). The sample holds one count of this clonotype. Its specific antigen is unknown. No much larger clone exists at a distance of one base, and base qualities are not known. One read represents weak support. Genomic DNA was used as template for profiling of TCR beta VDJ combinations and CDR3 sequences. TCR repertoire sequencing was run on an Illumina HiSeq 2000. The study's own analysis went as follows. Repertoires were assessed using TRBV/TRBJ rearrangement plots, CDR3 size and DJ length profiles, and Simpson's diversity index. The most abundant DNA sequence in the deep sequencing data was defined as the immunodominant clone. CDR3 amino acid sequences were checked for sharing between subjects and were compared against published repertoires and the VDJdb database. TCRdb passed the public sequencing reads through fastp at Q25 and MiXCR, retaining productive beta sequences. Every CDR3 protein is listed once, alongside the most common genes and DNA of its rows. For this entry, the V and J calls and clone size follow TCRdb and not the study's own pipeline. The sample has hundreds of thousands of distinct CDR3 sequences on record, about two thirds of them singletons. Approximately 3.9% of the sample comes from the top ten.

V loses 6 bases of germline sequence and J loses 11 bases, and the interval between the two ends is 17 bases. In the germline V gene (reference sequence), CDR1 corresponds to DFQATT and CDR2 to SNEGSKA. Including cysteine and phenylalanine, the CDR3 has 12 amino acids. Only the CDR3 part of the read is kept: 36 bases, read in frame from the first base. This sample was taken from a study of CD8+CD57+ T cells in acquired aplastic anemia (dated by TCRdb to between 2018 and 2020). Study-wide context: A mean of approximately 3 ug of DNA, ranging from roughly 0.19 to 27.4 ug, was extracted from sorted CD4+ and CD8+ cells. Healthy donor samples averaged approximately 9.8 million reads for CD4+ and around 12 million for CD8+ cells.

In this study, sorted CD4+ and CD8+ T cells from the blood of healthy subjects and of severe aplastic anemia patients had their TCR repertoires deep-sequenced. Ficoll-Paque density gradient centrifugation was used to isolate peripheral blood mononuclear cells. Before DNA extraction, CD4+ and CD8+ T cells were sorted by FACS or by magnetic beads. General study outcomes and caveats: Around 27 CD8+ CDR3 sequences were found to be shared between patients and controls, but these sequences appeared to be highly expressed in patients and within the immunodominant clones of the patients. Between patients and healthy controls, no significant difference in CD8+ Simpson's diversity was found (P=0.060).

The sequencing sample was made of sorted CD4+, CD8+, or CD8+CD57+ T cells (not recorded which) from PBMCs. The chain is encoded by TRBV20-1 joined to TRBJ1-5, with no reliable assignment of the D segment. The receptor was derived from a human donor in good health, serving as a control. The CDR3 protein: CSATHSEKAQHF. The DNA sequence reads TGCAGTGCAACCCACTCGGAAAAGGCCCAGCATTTT.